Below are 13 T cell receptor beta chains sequenced from a single sample in a study of blood T cell repertoires in COVID-19 (dated by TCRdb to 2018 to 2020). To prepare the library, the immunoSEQ multiplex PCR assay was applied. TCRdb limited this immuneACCESS table to in-frame rearrangements with V and J called. A share of clones is missing; checked studies link under half to unresolved V genes, and the rest is unexplained. For this sample the table gives approximately 330,000 clones, of which 87% were detected only once. More than 7.5% of the sample is held by the ten biggest clonotypes. Sequenced: peripheral blood. All receptors derive from a man aged 25-40 years with COVID-19, enrolled during active disease.

The rearrangement uses TRBV5-1 and TRBJ2-1; 11 bases are a match to TRBD2. CDR3 length: 15 amino acids. Germline assignment: CDR1 SGHRS and CDR2 YFSETQ. V lost 7 bases and J lost 8; bases outside the gene matches: 11. The DNA for the CDR3 is TGCGCCAGCGCCCCAACTAGCGGGAGTAGGCATGAGCAGTTCTTC. Translation gives CASAPTSGSRHEQFF. The full variable domain, with the rest looked up from reference TRBV5-1 and TRBJ2-1, is KAGVTQTPRYLIKTRGQQVTLSCSPISGHRSVSWYQQTPGQGLQFLFEYFSETQRNKGNFPGRFSGRQFSNSRSEMNVSTLELGDSALYLCASAPTSGSRHEQFFGPGTRLTVL.

In its sample, this clone was seen once. V usage is TRBV9 and J usage is TRBJ2-3; TRBD1 matches at 8 bases. Germline trimming cut 7 bases from V and 1 base from J; bases unmatched to any gene: 11. CDR1 and CDR2 from the germline V gene are SGDLS and YYNGEE. The CDR3 is 16 residues long. The CDR3 nucleotides read TGTGCCAGCTCAATCTCTCCGGACAGGGGCACAGATACGCAGTATTTT. This codes for CASSISPDRGTDTQYF.

The chain has TRBV5-4 and TRBJ2-2; the match to TRBD2 covers 7 bases. J gave up 6 bases and V 4 bases, and 6 bases lay outside the gene matches. Germline CDR1 is SGHNT and CDR2 is YYREEE (reference sequence). CDR3 length: 14 amino acids. The CDR3 loop reads CASSRAGPPGELFF. CDR3 DNA: TGTGCCAGCAGCCGAGCGGGGCCCCCCGGGGAGCTGTTTTTT.

In this sample, this clone turned up a few times. This rearrangement joins TRBV9 to TRBJ1-1, with TRBD1 matching over 8 bases. The length of the CDR3 is 15 residues. V shed 0 bases, J shed 3 bases, and the junction held 4 bases outside the gene matches. Germline V gene data show CDR1 as SGDLS and CDR2 as YYNGEE. In DNA, the CDR3 is TGTGCCAGCAGCGTAGAAACAGGGGGGTACACTGAAGCTTTCTTT. It is translated as CASSVETGGYTEAFF.

The chain carries TRBV6-6 and TRBJ1-6; 7 nucleotides match TRBD1. V trimming: 7 bases; J trimming: 8 bases; junction bases outside the gene matches: 8. Germline CDR1 and CDR2: MNHNY and SVGAGI (reference sequence). CDR3 length equals 14 residues. In nucleotides, the CDR3 is TGTGCCAGCATCCTCGACAGGGAGTATTCACCCCTCCACTTT. Translated, it gives CASILDREYSPLHF.

This clone appeared a single time. This sequence joins TRBV7-3 and TRBJ2-5; D is possibly TRBD2 (6 bases). This CDR3 has 13 amino acids. With 2 bases removed from V and 5 bases from J, the gap between germline ends came to 9 bases. Germline V CDR1 and CDR2: SGHTA, FQGTGA. CDR3 bases: TGTGCCAGCAGCTTAGGGGACTGGGAGACCCAGTACTTC. Its translation: CASSLGDWETQYF.

This clone showed up just once. The V call is TRBV19, the J call TRBJ2-7, with 7 bases identical to TRBD2. V was pared by 2 bases and J by 1 base, with 8 bases of the junction left unmatched. CDR3 size: 16 residues. CDR1 and CDR2 (germline): LNHDA, SQIVND (reference sequence). The CDR3: CASSIFPVGGSYEQYF. The CDR3 nucleotides are TGTGCCAGTAGTATATTCCCCGTCGGGGGGTCCTACGAGCAGTACTTC.

The gene calls are TRBV4-1 and TRBJ1-5, with a tentative D call TRBD1 (6 bases). This CDR3 region has 15 residues. Trimming took 1 base from V and 4 from J, leaving 11 bases between them. Germline CDR1 is MGHRA and CDR2 is YSYEKL. The CDR3 DNA reads TGCGCCAGCAGCCAAGGGTGGGGGCGGAATCAGCCCCAGCATTTT. It specifies CASSQGWGRNQPQHF.

The chain is built from TRBV27 and TRBJ2-3; 10 bases align to TRBD2. Trimming took 3 bases from V and 4 from J; bases not matched to a gene: 7. This CDR3 contains 16 residues. Germline values: CDR1 MNHEY, CDR2 SMNVEV (reference sequence). The DNA for the CDR3 is TGTGCCAGCAGTTTTCGGATAGCGGGGGGTTCAGATACGCAGTATTTT. It yields the protein CASSFRIAGGSDTQYF.

The V call is TRBV3-1 (or the pseudogene TRBV3-2), the J call TRBJ1-2, with 7 positions matching TRBD1. The CDR3 spans 14 residues. Germline V CDR1 and CDR2: LGHDT, YNNKEL (reference sequence). Trimming took 4 bases from V and 4 from J; bases not matched to a gene: 6. Written as DNA, the CDR3 is TGTGCCAGCAGCCCCCGGGACAGTCCCTATGGCTACACCTTC. Residues: CASSPRDSPYGYTF.

The chain combines TRBV7-2 with TRBJ2-4, with D unclear. Trimming took 3 bases from V and 0 from J, leaving 6 bases between them. The CDR3 length is 14 residues. CDR1 SGHTA and CDR2 FQGNSA come from the germline V gene. The CDR3 DNA is TGTGCCAGCAGCTTGTCCCGAGCCAAAAACATTCAGTACTTC. Translating gives CASSLSRAKNIQYF.

The V call is TRBV5-1, the J call TRBJ2-1; 8 bases align to TRBD2. The CDR3 runs 17 residues. After removal of 4 bases from V and 6 bases from J, the junction contained 15 bases not matched to a gene. From germline, CDR1 is SGHRS and CDR2 YFSETQ. CDR3 bases: TGCGCCAGCAGCCCGGGAGACATAGCGGGACCCACCAATGAGCAGTTCTTC. This sequence encodes CASSPGDIAGPTNEQFF.

V usage is TRBV28 and J usage is TRBJ2-5; 7 bases align to TRBD2. CDR3 size: 14 residues. Trimming at V came to 7 bases and at J to 1 base, leaving 6 bases not matched to a gene. Germline CDR1 and CDR2: MDHEN and SYDVKM. The CDR3 reads CASTSPGGQETQYF. The CDR3 region has the DNA TGTGCCAGCACCTCCCCGGGGGGCCAAGAGACCCAGTACTTC.